This T cell receptor (beta chain) was identified in a study of control samples from healthy donors and cancer patients (dated by TCRdb to the early 2020s). The V end loses 0 bases and the J end loses 4 bases, and a stretch of 9 bases separates them. The germline V gene gives CDR1 as SGHAT and CDR2 as FQNNGV. Spanning cysteine to phenylalanine, the CDR3 consists of 15 amino acids. The CDR3 DNA has 45 bases and is translated from base 1. Libraries were prepared through the immunoSEQ multiplex PCR assay. In TCRdb, the immuneACCESS table is reduced to in-frame sequences with V and J assigned. These tables do not hold every clone; where another copy was compared, an unresolved V gene accounts for under half, and the others remain unexplained. The sample table contains about 22,000 clones; only one count was recorded for 75% to 85% of them. Roughly 27% of the sample lies in the top ten. Concerning this clone: Its binding antigen is unknown. Per-nucleotide qualities are absent, and no much larger clonotype sits a single base away.

The clonotype originates from a man aged 55 to 69 with head and neck cancer. Material for sequencing was PBMCs. Recombination joined TRBV11-2 with TRBJ1-4, with an unclear D gene assignment. Here is the DNA: TGTGCCAGCAGCTTAGAGGGCAGCCGTAATGAAAAACTGTTTTTT. It specifies CASSLEGSRNEKLFF.